The 12 T cell receptor beta chains below come from one sample, sequenced in a study of T cell clusters in autoimmune cytopenias. TRB rearrangements were amplified by touch-down multiplex PCR with mixed TRB-A/B primers. From its re-call of the multiplex PCR reads, TCRdb lists each CDR3 protein once, without DNA. Listed are some 9,600 distinct CDR3 sequences; roughly a tenth falls within the top ten. Each sample's input was 250 to 300 ng genomic DNA, some 40,000 genome equivalents. Sequencing was carried out using peripheral blood. These receptors were collected from a human donor with an autoimmune cytopenia or autoimmune hepatitis (not recorded which).

CDR3 residues: CASSHPGRAGELFF. The chain links TRBV4-2 to TRBJ2-2; there is no DNA to check the TCRdb D call of TRBD1. Germline V CDR1 and CDR2: LGHNA, YNFKEQ. This CDR3 has 14 amino acids.

The chain has TRBV7-2 and TRBJ1-1; the TCRdb D gene call, TRBD1, has no DNA to confirm it. In germline, CDR1 is SGHTA, CDR2 FQGNSA. CDR3 size: 17 residues. The CDR3 reads CASSKGTPGTGNTEAFF.

The chain links TRBV18 to TRBJ1-2. In germline, CDR1 is KGHSH, CDR2 LQKENI. This CDR3 has 11 residues. CDR3 residues: CASSSQYGYTF.

The chain employs TRBV5-5 and TRBJ2-7; TCRdb gives TRBD1 as the D gene, but with no DNA this cannot be confirmed. Germline lookup yields CDR1 SGHKS and CDR2 YYEKEE (reference sequence). CDR3 length: 16 residues. The CDR3 region is CASSAMRTGGSYEQYF.

The genes are TRBV18 and TRBJ2-7; TCRdb selects TRBD2, and the lack of DNA leaves this call unchecked. Germline V gene data show CDR1 as KGHSH and CDR2 as LQKENI. This CDR3 contains 16 residues. The CDR3 region is CASSPFTSGRALEQYF.

The rearrangement uses TRBV7-6 and TRBJ1-4; TCRdb's D call, TRBD1, is unchecked because there is no DNA. The germline gives CDR1 SGHVS, CDR2 FNYEAQ. The CDR3 is made up of 14 amino acids. CDR3: CASSLMGQGDKLFF.

In terms of frequency, this clonotype is medium-sized (0.01 to 0.1%). The CDR3 here is CASSPFNPRSEQFF. V gene TRBV18 combines with J gene TRBJ2-1. The CDR3 spans 14 residues. Germline assignment: CDR1 KGHSH and CDR2 LQKENI.

The chain is built from TRBV12-3 or TRBV12-4 and TRBJ1-1. CDR3 size: 13 residues. The CDR3 loop is CASNLGRPTEAFF.

Judged by frequency, this clonotype is medium-sized. This CDR3 reads CASSAGTSEKLFF. The chain has TRBV5-6 and TRBJ1-4; TCRdb picks TRBD1, but there is no DNA to check that call. From germline, CDR1 is SGHDT and CDR2 YYEEEE. The CDR3 contains 13 residues.

V usage is TRBV7-9 and J usage is TRBJ2-3. Germline V lookup: CDR1 SEHNR, CDR2 FQNEAQ (reference sequence). This CDR3 has 15 amino acids. The CDR3: CASSFGFASTDTQYF.

The CDR3 spells CASSEFTGNSPLHF. This chain links TRBV10-2 with TRBJ1-6; the D call of TRBD1 rests on TCRdb alone, since no DNA is present to check it. This CDR3 spans 14 amino acids. The V gene's germline CDR1 is WSHSY and CDR2 SAAADI.

The rearrangement joins TRBV28 to TRBJ1-2. Germline CDR1 reads MDHEN; CDR2 reads SYDVKM. This CDR3 is built from 16 residues. The CDR3 region is CASSSTVPDANYGYTF.